This passage covers 9 T cell receptor beta chains from one sample sequenced in a study of blood T cell repertoires in COVID-19 (dated by TCRdb to between 2020 and 2021). The method was the immunoSEQ multiplex PCR assay. Sourced from immuneACCESS, this table was stored by TCRdb with only in-frame sequences that have V and J called. A share of the clones is absent; for the studies checked, an unresolved V gene accounts for under half, and the remainder has no known explanation. This sample holds under 200,000 clones; around nine tenths were observed only once. Roughly 3.4% of the sample is held by the ten biggest clonotypes. Sequenced sample: peripheral blood. The receptors shown here come from a man in his 70s with acute or convalescent COVID-19.

V is TRBV7-2 and J is TRBJ1-1, with D maybe TRBD1 (5 bases). The CDR3 loop spans 15 amino acids. Trimming left V 8 bases short and J 3 bases short, with 19 bases between. CDR1 SGHTA and CDR2 FQGNSA come from the germline V gene. CDR3 sequence (DNA): TGTGCCAGCCTTAGATGGGGGGGGTCGGACACTGAAGCTTTCTTT. It encodes CASLRWGGSDTEAFF.

The gene calls are TRBV5-1 and TRBJ1-2; no firm D call. The CDR3 runs 14 residues. Trimming shortened V by 1 base and J by 1 base, and 8 bases separated the two germline ends. CDR1 is SGHRS and CDR2 is YFSETQ in the germline V gene. CDR3 protein: CASSLSTDNYGYTF. Written as DNA, the CDR3 is TGCGCCAGCAGCTTGTCCACAGATAACTATGGCTACACCTTC.

This clone occurred a few times. The chain recombines TRBV18 with TRBJ1-2, with a possible D match to TRBD1 (6 bases). Trimming cost V 2 bases and J 1 base, with 8 bases left between them. CDR1 and CDR2 (germline): KGHSH, LQKENI. The length of the CDR3 is 14 residues. Here the CDR3 reads CASSPDRNNYGYTF. CDR3 in DNA: TGTGCCAGCTCACCAGACAGGAATAACTATGGCTACACCTTC.

This clone was seen more than once but under ten times. The rearrangement uses TRBV3-1 (or the pseudogene TRBV3-2) and TRBJ1-6; 7 nucleotides match TRBD1. Germline values: CDR1 LGHDT, CDR2 YNNKEL (reference sequence). The CDR3 contains 14 residues. V lost 3 bases to trimming and J lost 11 bases; unmatched junction nucleotides: 7. The CDR3 sequence is CASSQGDRDAPLHF. CDR3 nucleotide sequence: TGTGCCAGCAGCCAGGGCGACAGGGACGCACCCCTCCACTTT.

V gene TRBV10-3 combines with J gene TRBJ2-3, with 9 bases matching TRBD2. There are 16 residues in the CDR3. V trimming: 0 bases; J trimming: 2 bases; junction bases outside the gene matches: 3. The germline CDR1 and CDR2 sequences are ENHRY and SYGVKD. In DNA form, the CDR3 reads TGTGCCATCAGTGAGTCCCTAGCGGGGTTCACAGATACGCAGTATTTT. Amino acid sequence: CAISESLAGFTDTQYF.

The chain is built from TRBV9 and TRBJ2-3; 8 bases match TRBD2. The CDR3 is 16 residues long. The junction had 6 bases not matched to a gene; V was cut back by 0 bases and J by 3 bases. Germline loops: CDR1 SGDLS, CDR2 YYNGEE. The CDR3 protein is CASSVGIKRETDTQYF. The CDR3 DNA reads as TGTGCCAGCAGCGTAGGTATCAAGCGGGAGACAGATACGCAGTATTTT.

The chain employs TRBV4-1 and TRBJ2-3, with TRBD2 identical over 9 bases. The junction had 5 bases not matched to a gene; V was cut back by 5 bases and J by 2 bases. CDR3 length equals 15 residues. Germline V gives CDR1 MGHRA, CDR2 YSYEKL. The CDR3 DNA reads as TGCGCCAGCAGCAATAGCGGGGGCCTCACAGATACGCAGTATTTT. This translates into CASSNSGGLTDTQYF.

This rearrangement joins TRBV3-1 (or the pseudogene TRBV3-2) to TRBJ1-5, with no clear D. This CDR3 comprises 12 residues. Trimming took off 7 bases at V and 7 bases at J, with 11 bases between the two ends. Germline V gene data show CDR1 as LGHDT and CDR2 as YNNKEL (reference sequence). In DNA form, the CDR3 reads TGTGCCAGCACCCCTAAGAGGCAGCCCCAGCATTTT. Translated: CASTPKRQPQHF.

DNA of the CDR3: TGTGCCAGCAGTCTACTACAGGGAAACACTGAAGCTTTCTTT. This sequence encodes CASSLLQGNTEAFF. The V gene is TRBV27, the J gene TRBJ1-1, with D tentatively TRBD1 (6 bases). The CDR3 sequence is 14 residues long. CDR1 and CDR2 from the germline V gene are MNHEY and SMNVEV (reference sequence). With 5 bases removed from V and 2 bases from J, the gap between germline ends came to 12 bases.